This TCR beta chain is drawn from a study of T cell responses to AZD1222 COVID-19 vaccine. Study-wide results and limits: The donors showed a predominance of white British ancestry and of females, with possible underestimation of clonal diversity.

Profiled with immunoSEQ multiplex PCR; TCRdb holds only in-frame clones, not every one. The table has 130,000 or so clones, 90% to 95% seen once. The germline V gene has CDR1 SNHLY and CDR2 FYNNEI. The CDR3 consists of 13 residues. V lost 4 bases and J 3 bases, leaving 10 bases between the germline ends. As for this clone: Its antigen is not identified.

The sample here was peripheral blood, taken on day 0 of MenACWY control vaccination. The chain carries TRBV2 and TRBJ2-7, with D maybe TRBD2 (5 bases). The sequence derives from an adult in good health. CDR3: CASSGTTIYEQYF. The CDR3 DNA is TGTGCCAGCAGTGGCACGACTATCTACGAGCAGTACTTC.